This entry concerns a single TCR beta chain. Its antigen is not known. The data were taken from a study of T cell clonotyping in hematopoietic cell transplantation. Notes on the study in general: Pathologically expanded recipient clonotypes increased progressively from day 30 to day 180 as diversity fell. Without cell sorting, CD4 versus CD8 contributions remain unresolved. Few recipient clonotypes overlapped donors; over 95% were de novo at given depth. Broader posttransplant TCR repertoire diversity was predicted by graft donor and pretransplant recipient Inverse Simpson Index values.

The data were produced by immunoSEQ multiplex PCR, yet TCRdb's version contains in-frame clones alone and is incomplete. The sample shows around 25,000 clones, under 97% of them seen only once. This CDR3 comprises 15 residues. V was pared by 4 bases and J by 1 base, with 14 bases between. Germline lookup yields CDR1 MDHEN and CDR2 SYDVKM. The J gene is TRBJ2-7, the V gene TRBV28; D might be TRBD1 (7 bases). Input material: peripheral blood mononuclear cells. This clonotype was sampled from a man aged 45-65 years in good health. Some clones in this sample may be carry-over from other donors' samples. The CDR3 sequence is CASSSASGGSYEQYF. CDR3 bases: TGTGCCAGCAGTTCCGCTTCAGGGGGGTCCTACGAGCAGTACTTC.